The rows below give T cell receptor beta chains drawn from one sample of a study of T cell responses to AZD1222 COVID-19 vaccine. The data were produced by immunoSEQ multiplex PCR, yet TCRdb's version contains in-frame clones alone and is incomplete. Here the sample spans about 170,000 clones, roughly nine tenths being singletons. The sample consisted of peripheral blood, taken on day 0 of AZD1222 vaccination. Every receptor here comes from an adult in good health. Each CDR3 is given with its conserved first and last residue. D genes are given only for firm matches. Where a row states a size, it is once, few, many or the class of an expanded clone; other rows omit it.

>-|TRBJ1-1|TRBV2|TRBD1
TGTGCCAGCAGCGCACAGGGGAGTAACACTGAAGCTTTCTTT
CASSAQGSNTEAFF
>-|TRBJ2-7|TRBV16|-
TGTGCCAGCAGCCAATCTTTCGGGGCCTCGAGGACCTACGAGCAGTACTTC
CASSQSFGASRTYEQYF
>-|TRBJ1-3|TRBV12-5|TRBD1
TGTGCTAGTGGTTTAGGACAGGGTTCAGGAAACACCATATATTTT
CASGLGQGSGNTIYF
>many|TRBJ1-1|TRBV7-2|TRBD1
TGTGCCAGCAGCCAGGGACAGGCGGACACTGAAGCTTTCTTT
CASSQGQADTEAFF
>-|TRBJ2-2|TRBV6-6|-
TGTGCCAGCAGTTACTCGGGCGCATCAAACACCGGGGAGCTGTTTTTT
CASSYSGASNTGELFF
>once|TRBJ1-4|TRBV6-6|TRBD1
TGTGCCAGCAGTCCGACCTTATCGGGACAGGGAAAACTGTTTTTT
CASSPTLSGQGKLFF
>-|TRBJ1-2|TRBV7-2|-
TGTGCCAGCAGCCCCTACTTCCAGGGCTATGGCTACACCTTC
CASSPYFQGYGYTF
>-|TRBJ2-3|TRBV6-2/TRBV6-3|-
TGTGCCAGCAGTGAGTGGGCGATCTCAGCCCGCGGAGATACGCAGTATTTT
CASSEWAISARGDTQYF
>once|TRBJ1-6|TRBV24-1|-
TGTGCCACCAGTGAGGGGGGCTATAATTCACCCCTCCACTTT
CATSEGGYNSPLHF
>-|TRBJ1-1|TRBV13|-
TGTGCCAGCAGTCACCCCGACACTGAAGCTTTCTTT
CASSHPDTEAFF
>-|TRBJ1-1|TRBV7-2|-
TGTGCCAGCAGCTTAAACGTGAACACTGAAGCTTTCTTT
CASSLNVNTEAFF
>-|TRBJ2-3|TRBV3-1/TRBV3-2|TRBD2
TGTGCCAGCAGCCTCCGTTCGGGGGGACGCACAGATACGCAGTATTTT
CASSLRSGGRTDTQYF
>-|TRBJ1-5|TRBV28|TRBD1
TGTGCCAGTATTCTACAGGGGGAGTATAGCAATCAGCCCCAGCATTTT
CASILQGEYSNQPQHF
>-|TRBJ2-2|TRBV5-1|TRBD1
TGCGCCAGCAGCTCACGCCAGGGGGCCGAAGGTACCACCGGGGAGCTGTTTTTT
CASSSRQGAEGTTGELFF
>-|TRBJ1-5|TRBV19|-
TGTGCCAGTAGTATAGACCCCCCTGGATCTCGGCAGCCCCAGCATTTT
CASSIDPPGSRQPQHF
>-|TRBJ1-5|TRBV19|-
TGTGCCAGTAGGAGGGCCCTGCAGCCCCAGCATTTT
CASRRALQPQHF
>-|TRBJ2-1|TRBV4-1|TRBD2
TGCGCCAGCAGCCCTGGGCGCGGGGGGCCCCTCTACAATGAGCAGTTCTTC
CASSPGRGGPLYNEQFF
>-|TRBJ2-7|TRBV7-9|TRBD2
TGTGCCAGCAGCTTGGGACTAGCTGGCGAGCAGTACTTC
CASSLGLAGEQYF
>-|TRBJ1-2|TRBV28|-
TGTGCCAGCAGTCTAACGGTCGATTATGGCTACACCTTC
CASSLTVDYGYTF
>-|TRBJ1-6|TRBV5-5|-
TGTGCCAGCAGCTTTAGGTCGAGGAATTCACCCCTCCACTTT
CASSFRSRNSPLHF
>-|TRBJ2-5|TRBV7-2|-
TGTGCCAGCAGCTTGGGGAAGACCCAGTACTTC
CASSLGKTQYF
>-|TRBJ2-7|TRBV11-3|-
TGTGCCAGCAGCTTAGAGGGGTACGAGCAGTACTTC
CASSLEGYEQYF
>once|TRBJ2-4|TRBV18|-
TGTGCCAGCTCACCATTTGAGAGGGCCAAAAACATTCAGTACTTC
CASSPFERAKNIQYF
>-|TRBJ1-6|TRBV2|TRBD1
TGTGCCAGCGCGGGACCGGGACAGTATAATTCACCCCTCCACTTT
CASAGPGQYNSPLHF
>-|TRBJ1-3|TRBV6-5|-
TGTGCCAGCAGTTACTATAAGGGATCTGGAAACACCATATATTTT
CASSYYKGSGNTIYF
>-|TRBJ2-5|TRBV7-8|TRBD2
TGTGCCAGCAGCTTCCAGACTAGCGGGAATCAAGAGACCCAGTACTTC
CASSFQTSGNQETQYF
>-|TRBJ1-4|TRBV27|TRBD1
TGTGCCAGCAGTTTATACCAGGGGGCTACGGCTAATGAAAAACTGTTTTTT
CASSLYQGATANEKLFF
>few|TRBJ1-1|TRBV10-2|-
TGCGCCAGCAGTCCCCAGCAAGCGGCTGAAGCTTTCTTT
CASSPQQAAEAFF
>-|TRBJ1-2|TRBV10-2|-
TGCGCCAGCAGTGAGTCTGGAGGGCGTATTTTCTATGGCTACACCTTC
CASSESGGRIFYGYTF
>-|TRBJ2-7|TRBV21-1|-
TGTGCCAGCAGCGGAGGAAGAGAGCAGTACTTC
CASSGGREQYF
>-|TRBJ1-2|TRBV11-3|-
TGTGCCAGCAGCTTTTCAGAGGGCGGCTACACCTTC
CASSFSEGGYTF
>-|TRBJ1-1|TRBV6-2/TRBV6-3|TRBD1
TGTGCCAGCAGTTCGTCCGGGACAGGGAACACTGAAGCTTTCTTT
CASSSSGTGNTEAFF
>-|TRBJ1-5|TRBV19|-
TGTGCCAGTACCCTAGGTCAAGGGGCGGGCGACAATCAGCCCCAGCATTTT
CASTLGQGAGDNQPQHF
>once|TRBJ1-1|TRBV7-8|-
TGTGCCAGCAGCTTTGACGGCATGAACACTGAAGCTTTCTTT
CASSFDGMNTEAFF
>-|TRBJ2-5|TRBV20-1|TRBD2
TGCAGTGCTAGTAGTGCTAGCGGGGGGTACGTCCAAGAGACCCAGTACTTC
CSASSASGGYVQETQYF
>-|TRBJ1-1|TRBV7-2|-
TGTGCCAGCAGCTTAGTTGGGGCGGCGGGCACTGAAGCTTTCTTT
CASSLVGAAGTEAFF
>-|TRBJ1-6|TRBV18|-
TGTGCCAGCTCCAATCAGGCGGACTATAATTCACCCCTCCACTTT
CASSNQADYNSPLHF
>-|TRBJ2-3|TRBV6-1|TRBD1
TGTGCCAGCGGGACAGGAACCACAGATACGCAGTATTTT
CASGTGTTDTQYF
>-|TRBJ1-3|TRBV2|-
TGTGCCAGCAGCTTGAAGGGCTTTGGAAACACCATATATTTT
CASSLKGFGNTIYF
>-|TRBJ1-4|TRBV28|TRBD1
TGTGCCAGCAGTACCGGGACAGGCGGGGAAAAACTGTTTTTT
CASSTGTGGEKLFF
>-|TRBJ1-3|TRBV5-1|-
TGCGCCAGCAGCTTGATGGGAAACACCATATATTTT
CASSLMGNTIYF
>-|TRBJ1-2|TRBV11-2|-
TGTGCCAGCACCCAACAGGGTGACTACACCTTC
CASTQQGDYTF
>-|TRBJ2-7|TRBV27|-
TGTGCCAGCAGTTTAATGGGGGCGAGCACGTACGAGCAGTACTTC
CASSLMGASTYEQYF
>-|TRBJ1-2|TRBV6-5|TRBD1
TGTGCCAGCAGAGGACAGGGGCTTTACTATGGCTACACCTTC
CASRGQGLYYGYTF
>-|TRBJ2-1|TRBV6-4|-
TGTGCCAGCAGCCCAGGGCCCAACTCTTATAATGAGCAGTTCTTC
CASSPGPNSYNEQFF
>-|TRBJ2-2|TRBV29-1|-
TGCAGCGTTGAAGATCGTGGGGCTTCCGGGGAGCTGTTTTTT
CSVEDRGASGELFF
>-|TRBJ2-1|TRBV27|TRBD2
TGTGCCAGCACCCCTTTAGCGGGGGGTGCCTCCTACAATGAGCAGTTCTTC
CASTPLAGGASYNEQFF
>-|TRBJ2-1|TRBV9|-
TGTGCCAGCAGCGTAGAATTAGCCTTCGACAATGAGCAGTTCTTC
CASSVELAFDNEQFF
>-|TRBJ1-5|TRBV7-8|-
TGTGCCAGCAGCCTAGGGGGGGGGCAAATGAATCAGCCCCAGCATTTT
CASSLGGGQMNQPQHF
>-|TRBJ1-1|TRBV27|-
TGTGCCAGCAGCCGCACAGGGAGGGCTGAAGCTTTCTTT
CASSRTGRAEAFF
>-|TRBJ1-1|TRBV5-1|-
TGCGCCAGCAGCTTGGGGGAGACACCATACGGGAACACTGAAGCTTTCTTT
CASSLGETPYGNTEAFF
>once|TRBJ2-3|TRBV5-8|TRBD1
TGTGCCAGCAGCATAGGACAGGGGGGAGGCACAGATACGCAGTATTTT
CASSIGQGGGTDTQYF
>few|TRBJ1-3|TRBV12-3/TRBV12-4|-
TGTGCCAGCAGTCCCTACTTGGACACCATATATTTT
CASSPYLDTIYF